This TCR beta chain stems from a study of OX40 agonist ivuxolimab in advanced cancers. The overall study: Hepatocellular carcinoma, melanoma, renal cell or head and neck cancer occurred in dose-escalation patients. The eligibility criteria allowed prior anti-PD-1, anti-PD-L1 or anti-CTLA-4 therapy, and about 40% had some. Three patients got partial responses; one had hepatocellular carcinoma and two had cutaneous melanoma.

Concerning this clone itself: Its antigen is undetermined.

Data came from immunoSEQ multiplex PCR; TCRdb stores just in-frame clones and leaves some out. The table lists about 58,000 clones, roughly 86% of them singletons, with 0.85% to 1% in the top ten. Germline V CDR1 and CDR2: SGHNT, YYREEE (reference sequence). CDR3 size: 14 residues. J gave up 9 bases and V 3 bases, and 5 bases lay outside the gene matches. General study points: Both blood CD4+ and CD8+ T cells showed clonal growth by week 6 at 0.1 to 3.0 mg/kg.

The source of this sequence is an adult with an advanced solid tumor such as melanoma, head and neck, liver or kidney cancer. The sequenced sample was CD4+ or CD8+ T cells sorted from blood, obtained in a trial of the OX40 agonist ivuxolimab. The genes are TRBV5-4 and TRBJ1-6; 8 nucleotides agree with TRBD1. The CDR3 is CASSWTGRISPLHF. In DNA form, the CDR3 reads TGTGCCAGCAGCTGGACAGGGAGAATTTCACCCCTCCACTTT.